The 20 T cell receptor beta chains reported below all come from one sample, sequenced in a study of T cell responses to AZD1222 COVID-19 vaccine. Method: immunoSEQ multiplex PCR; TCRdb's copy keeps in-frame clones and lacks some. The sample shows roughly 150,000 clones, about nine tenths of them seen only once. The sequencing used peripheral blood, collected on day 0 of AZD1222 vaccination. The receptors were gathered from an adult in good health.

The V gene is TRBV5-4, the J gene TRBJ1-1, with D perhaps matching TRBD1 (5 bases). The CDR3 consists of 15 residues. With 5 bases removed from V and 4 bases from J, the gap between germline ends came to 18 bases. Per the germline V gene, CDR1 is SGHNT and CDR2 is YYREEE (reference sequence). In DNA form, the CDR3 reads TGTGCCAGCAGTTCAGGGCAGCGCTTTTCCACTGAAGCTTTCTTT. The encoded protein is CASSSGQRFSTEAFF.

The gene calls are TRBV30 and TRBJ1-4; 10 nucleotides match TRBD1. Germline V gene lookup returns CDR1 GTSNPN and CDR2 SVGIG (reference sequence). There are 15 residues in the CDR3. V dropped 1 base and J dropped 7; count of bases not matched to a gene: 6. DNA for the CDR3: TGTGCCTGGAGTGGGGACAGGGGCTGGGGTGAAAAACTGTTTTTT. This gives the protein CAWSGDRGWGEKLFF.

This sequence joins TRBV5-1 and TRBJ2-5, with 12 positions matching TRBD2. V lost 4 bases to trimming and J lost 4 bases; unmatched junction nucleotides: 2. Germline-derived CDR1 and CDR2 are SGHRS and YFSETQ. This CDR3 contains 14 residues. The CDR3 bases are TGCGCCAGCAGCGAGGGACTAGCGGGAGAGACCCAGTACTTC. Translated: CASSEGLAGETQYF.

The chain carries TRBV5-6 and TRBJ1-1, with D possibly being TRBD1 (5 bases). The CDR3 covers 14 residues. Trimming cost V 0 bases and J 7 bases, with 13 bases left between them. Germline V CDR1 and CDR2: SGHDT, YYEEEE. In nucleotides, the CDR3 is TGTGCCAGCAGCTTGGCCGAAGGGGTCCTTGAAGCTTTCTTT. Encoded protein: CASSLAEGVLEAFF.

Only one count was recorded for this clone. The V call is TRBV5-1, the J call TRBJ1-1; D unclear. The CDR3 has 19 residues. The germline CDR1 and CDR2 sequences are SGHRS and YFSETQ. The ends were cut back, 0 bases at V and 5 bases at J, with 26 bases in the middle. The CDR3 DNA reads TGCGCCAGCAGCTTGGGTCAGCGTTTGGGCCACGAGCTAGTTACTGAAGCTTTCTTT. Its translation is CASSLGQRLGHELVTEAFF.

The chain is built from TRBV11-2 and TRBJ2-1, with TRBD2 matching over 8 bases. Germline trimming cut 2 bases from V and 7 bases from J; bases unmatched to any gene: 4. This CDR3 spans 14 amino acids. CDR1 SGHAT and CDR2 FQNNGV come from the germline V gene. The CDR3 DNA reads as TGTGCCAGCAGCTTAACGGGACTAGATAATGAGCAGTTCTTC. This gives the protein CASSLTGLDNEQFF.

J is TRBJ2-7 and V is TRBV7-9; D not certain. The CDR3 has 12 residues. Per the germline V gene, CDR1 is SEHNR and CDR2 is FQNEAQ (reference sequence). V shed 2 bases and J shed 7 bases, with 9 bases lying between them. The CDR3 spells CASSLLPHEQYF. CDR3 DNA: TGTGCCAGCAGCTTATTACCCCATGAGCAGTACTTC.

The chain has TRBV20-1 and TRBJ1-2; D remains ambiguous. The germline V gene encodes CDR1 DFQATT and CDR2 SNEGSKA (reference sequence). Trimming removed 8 bases at V and 0 bases at J, with 7 bases between. CDR3 size: 11 residues. CDR3 loop: CSTEANYGYTF. CDR3 nucleotides: TGCAGTACAGAAGCTAACTATGGCTACACCTTC.

V is TRBV28 and J is TRBJ2-5, with 9 bases fitting TRBD2. The trim removed 6 bases at V and 10 bases at J, leaving 21 bases unmatched. The CDR3 loop spans 17 amino acids. Germline-derived CDR1 and CDR2 are MDHEN and SYDVKM. CDR3 region: CASSPTRLAVLIGIQYF. The CDR3 nucleotides are TGTGCCAGCAGCCCAACGCGACTAGCGGTTCTTATTGGGATCCAGTACTTC.

The chain joins TRBV6-5 to TRBJ1-1; no clear D. Germline CDR1 is MNHEY and CDR2 is SVGAGI. The CDR3 extends over 15 amino acids. The ends were cut back, 2 bases at V and 2 bases at J, with 12 bases in the middle. CDR3 DNA sequence: TGTGCCAGCAGTTACAATATCCACACCAACACTGAAGCTTTCTTT. Protein product: CASSYNIHTNTEAFF.

V is TRBV3-1 (or the pseudogene TRBV3-2) and J is TRBJ2-3, with D possibly called TRBD1 or TRBD2 (5 bases each). Trimming cost V 1 base and J 2 bases, with 10 bases left between them. This CDR3 is built from 15 residues. CDR1 and CDR2 (germline): LGHDT, YNNKEL (reference sequence). CDR3 sequence (DNA): TGTGCCAGCAGCCAAGGGGGACGTAACACAGATACGCAGTATTTT. This gives the protein CASSQGGRNTDTQYF.

The CDR3 loop is CASSYSRQVNSYEQYF. CDR3 nucleotides: TGTGCCAGCAGTTACAGTCGACAGGTAAACTCCTACGAGCAGTACTTC. The V and J genes are TRBV6-2 or TRBV6-3 and TRBJ2-7; tentative D call: TRBD1 (6 bases). V was trimmed by 2 bases and J by 0 bases, leaving 14 bases between them. This CDR3 comprises 16 residues. Germline V gives CDR1 MNHEY, CDR2 SVGEGT.

The chain couples TRBV23-1 to TRBJ1-2; tentative D call: TRBD1 (6 bases). TRBV23-1 is designated an ORF whose function remains uncertain. The CDR3 has 16 residues. V lost 2 bases and J 4 bases, leaving 17 bases between the germline ends. DNA of the CDR3: TGCGCCAGCAGTCAAAATAGGAACAGGGAGGCCTATGGCTACACCTTC. It translates to CASSQNRNREAYGYTF.

This sequence joins TRBV28 and TRBJ2-7, with 7 nucleotides matching TRBD1. This CDR3 is built from 13 residues. CDR1 is MDHEN, CDR2 SYDVKM, per germline. V shed 3 bases and J 7 bases; nucleotides not matched to a gene: 6. For the CDR3, the DNA is TGTGCCAGCAGTTTGACGACAGGGTTAGAGCAGTACTTC. Amino acids: CASSLTTGLEQYF.

The chain couples TRBV18 to TRBJ1-5; D gene ambiguous. V shed 1 base and J shed 5 bases, with 12 bases lying between them. CDR1 and CDR2 from the germline V gene are KGHSH and LQKENI. The CDR3 consists of 15 residues. This CDR3 reads CASSPLRSPDQPQHF. For the CDR3, the DNA is TGTGCCAGCTCACCACTCCGTTCTCCCGATCAGCCCCAGCATTTT.

This clone was detected only once. J is TRBJ2-2 and V is TRBV7-2, with D possibly matching TRBD2 (7 bases). Germline CDR1 SGHTA, CDR2 FQGNSA. The ends were cut back, 2 bases at V and 6 bases at J, with 19 bases in the middle. The CDR3 runs to 17 residues. The CDR3 sequence: CASSLKLRGGSAGELFF. CDR3 nucleotides: TGTGCCAGCAGCTTAAAGTTGAGGGGGGGCAGCGCCGGGGAGCTGTTTTTT.

The chain carries TRBV6-5 and TRBJ1-2; 12 bases line up with TRBD1. CDR1 is MNHEY and CDR2 is SVGAGI in the germline V gene. J lost 6 bases, V lost 0 bases, and 5 bases had no gene match. The CDR3 runs to 16 residues. The CDR3 nucleotides read TGTGCCAGCAGTTACTCGCCCGGGACAGGGGGCGATGGCTACACCTTC. The encoded protein is CASSYSPGTGGDGYTF.

The chain has TRBV7-9 and TRBJ1-1, with a weak D call TRBD1 (5 bases). V lost 0 bases to trimming and J lost 5 bases, with 13 bases between them. The CDR3 extends over 15 amino acids. Germline V gene sequence: CDR1 SEHNR, CDR2 FQNEAQ (reference sequence). The CDR3 is CASSLAMGLGTEAFF. CDR3 nucleotides: TGTGCCAGCAGCTTAGCAATGGGACTTGGGACTGAAGCTTTCTTT.

The J gene is TRBJ2-1, the V gene TRBV9, with D uncertain. CDR1 and CDR2 (germline): SGDLS, YYNGEE. CDR3 length: 11 residues. V dropped 10 bases and J dropped 7 bases, with 12 bases sitting between them. Written as DNA, the CDR3 is TGTGCCTCTATTGGGTTAAATGAGCAGTTCTTC. Protein: CASIGLNEQFF.

CDR3 sequence reads: CAWIRRGVNTEAFF. CDR3 nucleotide sequence: TGTGCCTGGATTAGAAGGGGGGTGAACACTGAAGCTTTCTTT. This chain joins TRBV30 and TRBJ1-1; a possible D gene is TRBD1 (6 bases). V was clipped by 4 bases and J by 0 bases, with 12 bases between them. The CDR3 sequence is 14 residues long. Germline values: CDR1 GTSNPN, CDR2 SVGIG (reference sequence).